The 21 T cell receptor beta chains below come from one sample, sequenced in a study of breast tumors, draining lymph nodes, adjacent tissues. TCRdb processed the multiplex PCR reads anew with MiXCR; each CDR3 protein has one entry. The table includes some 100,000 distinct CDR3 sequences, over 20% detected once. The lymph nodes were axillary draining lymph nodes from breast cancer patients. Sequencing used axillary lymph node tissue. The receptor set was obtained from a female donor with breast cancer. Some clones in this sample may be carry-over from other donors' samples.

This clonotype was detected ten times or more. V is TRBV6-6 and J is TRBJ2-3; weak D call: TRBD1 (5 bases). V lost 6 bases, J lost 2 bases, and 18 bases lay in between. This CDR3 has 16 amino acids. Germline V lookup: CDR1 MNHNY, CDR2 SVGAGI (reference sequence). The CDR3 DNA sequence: TGTGCCAGCAGGAAAAGGGGATTCAGGGACACAGATACGCAGTATTTT. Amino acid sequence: CASRKRGFRDTDTQYF.

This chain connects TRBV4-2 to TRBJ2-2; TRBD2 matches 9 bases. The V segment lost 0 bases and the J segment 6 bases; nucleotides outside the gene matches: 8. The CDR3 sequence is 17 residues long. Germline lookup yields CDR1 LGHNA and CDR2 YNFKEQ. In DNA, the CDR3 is TGTGCCAGCAGCCAAGATCTGAGGCTAGCGGGGCCCGGGGAGCTGTTTTTT. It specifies CASSQDLRLAGPGELFF.

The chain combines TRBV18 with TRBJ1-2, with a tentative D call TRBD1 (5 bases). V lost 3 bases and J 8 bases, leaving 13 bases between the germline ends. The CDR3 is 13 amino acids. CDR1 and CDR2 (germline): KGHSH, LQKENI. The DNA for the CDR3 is TGTGCCAGCTCACCCGACAGTGGTTTAGGCTACACCTTC. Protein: CASSPDSGLGYTF.

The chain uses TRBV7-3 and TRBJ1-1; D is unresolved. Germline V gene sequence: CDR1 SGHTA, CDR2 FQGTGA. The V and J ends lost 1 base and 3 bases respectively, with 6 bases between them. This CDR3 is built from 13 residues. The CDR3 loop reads CASSLSADTEAFF. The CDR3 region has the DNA TGTGCCAGCAGCTTAAGTGCTGACACTGAAGCTTTCTTT.

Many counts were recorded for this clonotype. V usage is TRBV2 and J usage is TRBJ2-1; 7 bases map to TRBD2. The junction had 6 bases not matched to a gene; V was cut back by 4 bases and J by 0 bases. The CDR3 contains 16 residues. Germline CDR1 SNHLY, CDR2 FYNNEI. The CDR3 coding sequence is TGTGCCAGCAGTGTTCTAGCGGTTAGCTCCTACAATGAGCAGTTCTTC. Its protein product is CASSVLAVSSYNEQFF.

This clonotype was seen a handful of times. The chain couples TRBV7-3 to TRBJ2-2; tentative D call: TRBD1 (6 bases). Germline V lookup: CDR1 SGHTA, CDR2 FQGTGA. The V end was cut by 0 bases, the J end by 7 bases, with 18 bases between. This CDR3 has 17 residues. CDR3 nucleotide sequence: TGTGCCAGCAGCTTAACCTATGACAGGCTGAGGGACGGGGAGCTGTTTTTT. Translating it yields CASSLTYDRLRDGELFF.

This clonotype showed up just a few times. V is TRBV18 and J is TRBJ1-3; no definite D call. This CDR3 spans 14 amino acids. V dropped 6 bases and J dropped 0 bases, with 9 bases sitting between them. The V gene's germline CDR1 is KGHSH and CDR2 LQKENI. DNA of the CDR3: TGTGCCAGCTCGAGCGTGGCCTCTGGAAACACCATATATTTT. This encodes CASSSVASGNTIYF.

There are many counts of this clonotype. The CDR3 is CASRRLAGDSYEQYF. Written as DNA, the CDR3 is TGCGCCAGCAGGAGGTTGGCAGGGGATTCCTACGAGCAGTACTTC. This rearrangement joins TRBV5-1 to TRBJ2-7; possibly TRBD1 for D (6 bases). CDR1 and CDR2 (germline): SGHRS, YFSETQ. The CDR3 spans 15 residues. V was shortened by 5 bases and J by 1 base, with 16 bases between the two germline ends.

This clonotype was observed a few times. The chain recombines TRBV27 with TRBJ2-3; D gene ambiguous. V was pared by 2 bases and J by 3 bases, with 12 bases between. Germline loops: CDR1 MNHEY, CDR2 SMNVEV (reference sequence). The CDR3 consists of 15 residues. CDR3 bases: TGTGCCAGCAGTTTACTTCCACCTGTAACAGATACGCAGTATTTT. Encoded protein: CASSLLPPVTDTQYF.

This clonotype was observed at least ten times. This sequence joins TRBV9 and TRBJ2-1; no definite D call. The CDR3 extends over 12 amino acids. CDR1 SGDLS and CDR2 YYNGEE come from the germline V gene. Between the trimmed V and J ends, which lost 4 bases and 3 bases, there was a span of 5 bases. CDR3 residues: CASSLDYNEQFF. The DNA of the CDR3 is TGTGCCAGCAGCCTCGACTACAATGAGCAGTTCTTC.

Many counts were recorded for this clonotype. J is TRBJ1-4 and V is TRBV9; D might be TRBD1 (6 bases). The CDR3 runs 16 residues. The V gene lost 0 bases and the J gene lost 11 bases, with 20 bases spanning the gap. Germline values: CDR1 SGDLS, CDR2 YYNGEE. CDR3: CASSVGPDQGSGKLFF. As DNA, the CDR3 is TGTGCCAGCAGCGTAGGCCCCGACCAGGGGAGTGGTAAACTGTTTTTT.

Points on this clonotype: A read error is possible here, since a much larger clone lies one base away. The CDR3 loop reads CASSLEGGQYCGYTF. CDR3 DNA: TGTGCCAGCAGCTTAGAAGGTGGACAGTACTGTGGCTACACCTTC. The chain recombines TRBV11-2 with TRBJ1-2, with D perhaps TRBD1 (6 bases). The CDR3 runs 15 residues. In germline, CDR1 is SGHAT, CDR2 FQNNGV. V was trimmed by 0 bases and J by 7 bases, leaving 15 bases between them. Full variable domain (remainder filled in from reference TRBV11-2 and TRBJ1-2): EAGVAQSPRYKIIEKRQSVAFWCNPISGHATLYWYQQILGQGPKLLIQFQNNGVVDDSQLPKDRFSAERLKGVDSTLKIQPAKLEDSAVYLCASSLEGGQYCGYTFGSGTRLTVV.

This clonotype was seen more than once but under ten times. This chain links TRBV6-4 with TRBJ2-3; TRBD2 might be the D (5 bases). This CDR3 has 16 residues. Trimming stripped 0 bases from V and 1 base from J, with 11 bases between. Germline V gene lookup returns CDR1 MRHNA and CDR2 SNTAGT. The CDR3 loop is CASSDSSGVGTDTQYF. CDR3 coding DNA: TGTGCCAGCAGTGACTCGTCCGGGGTTGGCACAGATACGCAGTATTTT.

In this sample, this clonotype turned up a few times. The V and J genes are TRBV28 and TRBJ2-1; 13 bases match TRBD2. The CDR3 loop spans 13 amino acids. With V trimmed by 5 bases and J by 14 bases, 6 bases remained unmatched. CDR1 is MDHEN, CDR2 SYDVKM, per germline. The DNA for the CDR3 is TGTGCCAGCAGTCCCCGGACTAGCGGGGGAGAGTTCTTC. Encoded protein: CASSPRTSGGEFF.

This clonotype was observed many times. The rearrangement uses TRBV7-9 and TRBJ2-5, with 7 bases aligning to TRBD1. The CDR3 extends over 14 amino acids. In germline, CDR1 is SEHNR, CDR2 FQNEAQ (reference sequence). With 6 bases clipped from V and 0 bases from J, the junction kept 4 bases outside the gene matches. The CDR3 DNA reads TGTGCCAGCAGGGACAGGACGTACCAAGAGACCCAGTACTTC. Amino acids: CASRDRTYQETQYF.

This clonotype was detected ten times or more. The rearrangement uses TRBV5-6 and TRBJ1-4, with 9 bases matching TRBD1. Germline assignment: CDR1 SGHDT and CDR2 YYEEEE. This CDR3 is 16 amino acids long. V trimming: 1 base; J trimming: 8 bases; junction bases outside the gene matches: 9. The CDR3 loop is CASSLTSSGQGEKLFF. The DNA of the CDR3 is TGTGCCAGCAGCTTGACGAGTTCGGGACAGGGCGAAAAACTGTTTTTT.

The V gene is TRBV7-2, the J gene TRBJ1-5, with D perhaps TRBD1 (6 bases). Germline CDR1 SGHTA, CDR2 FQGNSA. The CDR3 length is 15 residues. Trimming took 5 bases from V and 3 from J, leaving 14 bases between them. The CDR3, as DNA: TGTGCCAGCAGCGGACAGACAGGCATCAATCAGCCCCAGCATTTT. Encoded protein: CASSGQTGINQPQHF.

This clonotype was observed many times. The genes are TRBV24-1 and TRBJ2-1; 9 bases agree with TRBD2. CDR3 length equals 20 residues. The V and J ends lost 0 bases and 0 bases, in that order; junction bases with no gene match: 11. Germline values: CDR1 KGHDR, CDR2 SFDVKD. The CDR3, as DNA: TGTGCCACCAGTGATTTGCCGGGCGGGGGGGATATAAGCTCCTACAATGAGCAGTTCTTC. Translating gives CATSDLPGGGDISSYNEQFF.

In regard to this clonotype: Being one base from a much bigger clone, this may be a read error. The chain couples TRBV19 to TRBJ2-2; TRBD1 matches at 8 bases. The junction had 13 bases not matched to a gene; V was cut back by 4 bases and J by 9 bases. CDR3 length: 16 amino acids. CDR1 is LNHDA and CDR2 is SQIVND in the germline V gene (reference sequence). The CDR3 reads CASSNRGRGPTWELFF. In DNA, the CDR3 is TGTGCCAGTAGTAATCGGGGCAGGGGGCCAACCTGGGAGCTGTTTTTT.

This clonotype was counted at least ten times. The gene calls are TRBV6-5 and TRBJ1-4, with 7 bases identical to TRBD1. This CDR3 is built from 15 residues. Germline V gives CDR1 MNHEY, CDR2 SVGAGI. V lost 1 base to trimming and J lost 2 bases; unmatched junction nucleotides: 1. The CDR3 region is CASSYYRGTNEKLFF. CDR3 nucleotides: TGTGCCAGCAGTTACTACAGGGGCACTAATGAAAAACTGTTTTTT.

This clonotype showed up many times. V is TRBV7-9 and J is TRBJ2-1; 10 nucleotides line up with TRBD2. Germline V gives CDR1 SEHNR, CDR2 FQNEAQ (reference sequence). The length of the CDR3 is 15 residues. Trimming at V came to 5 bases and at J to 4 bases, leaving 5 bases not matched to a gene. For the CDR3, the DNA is TGTGCCAGCAGCCTAAGCGGGGGGGGATACAATGAGCAGTTCTTC. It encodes CASSLSGGGYNEQFF.